The 31 T cell receptor beta chains given below trace back to one sample, sequenced in a study of early T cells in non-severe SARS-CoV-2 infection. MiXCR was run by TCRdb on the 5' RACE reads, yielding one entry per CDR3 protein. The sample lists roughly 80,000 distinct CDR3 sequences; more than 5% were seen once. The sample was whole blood. The source of these receptors is an adult who was a healthcare worker with PCR-confirmed SARS-CoV-2 infection or an uninfected control (not recorded which).

This clonotype was seen only a few times. The CDR3 here is CACSGANVLTF. The CDR3 DNA is TGTGCCTGCTCTGGGGCCAACGTCCTGACTTTC. The gene calls are TRBV30 and TRBJ2-6, with D unclear. The CDR3 covers 11 residues. Germline V gene sequence: CDR1 GTSNPN, CDR2 SVGIG (reference sequence). V lost 6 bases and J lost 0, with 0 bases in between.

The chain links TRBV5-1 to TRBJ1-6, with D maybe TRBD1 (6 bases). V lost 0 bases and J lost 7, with 8 bases in between. The CDR3 runs 14 residues. Germline V gene data show CDR1 as SGHRS and CDR2 as YFSETQ. The CDR3 DNA follows: TGCGCCAGCAGCTTGGCAGGGGCAAATTCACCCCTCCACTTT. Translation: CASSLAGANSPLHF. Complete variable domain (other parts from reference TRBV5-1 and TRBJ1-6): KAGVTQTPRYLIKTRGQQVTLSCSPISGHRSVSWYQQTPGQGLQFLFEYFSETQRNKGNFPGRFSGRQFSNSRSEMNVSTLELGDSALYLCASSLAGANSPLHFGNGTRLTVT.

This clonotype was seen many times. This chain uses TRBV3-1 with TRBJ1-6, with 7 bases matching TRBD1. Trimming cost V 5 bases and J 8 bases; bases outside gene matches: 3. The CDR3 has 13 amino acids. Looked up from germline, CDR1 is LGHDT and CDR2 is YNNKEL (reference sequence). CDR3: CASSAQGHSPLHF. The DNA of the CDR3 is TGTGCCAGCAGCGCACAGGGGCATTCACCCCTCCACTTT. The full variable domain, in which reference TRBV3-1 and TRBJ1-6 provide the parts outside the CDR3, is DTAVSQTPKYLVTQMGNDKSIKCEQNLGHDTMYWYKQDSKKFLKIMFSYNNKELIINETVPNRFSPKSPDKAHLNLHINSLELGDSAVYFCASSAQGHSPLHFGNGTRLTVT.

This clonotype has a count of ten or more. This chain connects TRBV20-1 to TRBJ1-1; 8 nucleotides match TRBD1. Trimming cost V 0 bases and J 3 bases; bases outside gene matches: 9. CDR1 is DFQATT, CDR2 SNEGSKA, per germline (reference sequence). CDR3 length: 16 residues. CDR3 sequence reads: CSARDPRGLWDTEAFF. The CDR3 nucleotides are TGCAGTGCTAGAGATCCCAGGGGGCTGTGGGACACTGAAGCTTTCTTT.

This clonotype occurred many times. The chain uses TRBV7-6 and TRBJ2-1; D remains ambiguous. The CDR3 loop spans 13 amino acids. Germline CDR1 reads SGHVS; CDR2 reads FNYEAQ. V was cut by 3 bases and J by 5 bases, with 8 bases left in between. CDR3 coding DNA: TGTGCCAGCAGCTTGGGCCGGAACAATGAGCAGTTCTTC. It encodes CASSLGRNNEQFF. Supplemented by reference TRBV7-6 and TRBJ2-1, the full variable domain reads GAGVSQSPRYKVTKRGQDVALRCDPISGHVSLYWYRQALGQGPEFLTYFNYEAQQDKSGLPNDRFSAERPEGSISTLTIQRTEQRDSAMYRCASSLGRNNEQFFGPGTRLTVL.

This clonotype was found many times. The chain links TRBV11-2 to TRBJ2-1, with no clear D. CDR3 length: 14 amino acids. The germline V gene encodes CDR1 SGHAT and CDR2 FQNNGV. V lost 0 bases to trimming and J lost 8 bases, with 11 bases between them. The CDR3 loop is CASSLEMGRDEQFF. As DNA, the CDR3 is TGTGCCAGCAGCTTAGAAATGGGTCGCGATGAGCAGTTCTTC.

This clonotype was seen only a few times. The gene calls are TRBV4-1 and TRBJ1-1; perhaps TRBD1 as D (6 bases). The ends were cut back, 4 bases at V and 5 bases at J, with 17 bases in the middle. The CDR3 totals 15 residues. Germline V gene data show CDR1 as MGHRA and CDR2 as YSYEKL. This chain's CDR3 is CASSRSDSEGTEAFF. The CDR3 DNA follows: TGCGCCAGCAGCCGCTCGGACAGTGAGGGGACTGAAGCTTTCTTT.

This clonotype came up many times. The V gene is TRBV6-2 or TRBV6-3, the J gene TRBJ2-5; 10 nucleotides line up with TRBD1. Per germline, CDR1 MNHEY and CDR2 SVGEGT. J gave up 5 bases and V 0 bases, and 6 bases lay outside the gene matches. This CDR3 contains 16 residues. CDR3 nucleotide sequence: TGTGCCAGCAGTTACTCGTCCGGGACAGGGGTGGAGACCCAGTACTTC. Translation: CASSYSSGTGVETQYF.

The chain uses TRBV2 and TRBJ2-3; D is ambiguous. Germline lookup yields CDR1 SNHLY and CDR2 FYNNEI. This CDR3 region has 14 residues. Trimming took 6 bases from V and 0 from J, leaving 10 bases between them. The CDR3 DNA follows: TGTGCCAGCAGAACAGTTTCTAGCACAGATACGCAGTATTTT. Protein: CASRTVSSTDTQYF.

This clonotype was detected ten times or more. The chain couples TRBV12-3 or TRBV12-4 to TRBJ2-6; D remains unclear. V dropped 3 bases and J dropped 10 bases, with 4 bases sitting between them. The CDR3 has 11 amino acids. The CDR3 sequence: CASSFLNVLTF. The CDR3 DNA sequence: TGTGCCAGCAGTTTCCTAAACGTCCTGACTTTC.

This clonotype was counted at least ten times. The chain carries TRBV2 and TRBJ2-1; no clear D gene. This CDR3 spans 13 amino acids. V gave up 7 bases and J gave up 3 bases, with 10 bases separating them. Germline assignment: CDR1 SNHLY and CDR2 FYNNEI. CDR3 sequence reads: CASNTIYYNEQFF. The CDR3 DNA is TGTGCCAGCAATACCATCTACTACAATGAGCAGTTCTTC.

This clonotype was found many times. This chain links TRBV7-2 with TRBJ1-3, with D unclear. The CDR3 is 15 residues long. CDR1 and CDR2 from the germline V gene are SGHTA and FQGNSA. With 2 bases removed from V and 0 bases from J, the gap between germline ends came to 8 bases. As DNA, the CDR3 is TGTGCCAGCAGCTTACATCTGAGCTCTGGAAACACCATATATTTT. Translation gives CASSLHLSSGNTIYF.

This clonotype was observed many times. This rearrangement joins TRBV7-6 to TRBJ2-3, with TRBD2 identical over 9 bases. Germline CDR1 is SGHVS and CDR2 is FNYEAQ. This CDR3 region has 16 residues. V gave up 4 bases and J gave up 6 bases; unmatched junction bases: 11. The CDR3 sequence: CASSSRPGTSIDTQYF. CDR3 nucleotide sequence: TGTGCCAGCAGCTCCCGCCCCGGGACTAGCATCGATACGCAGTATTTT.

This clonotype was seen repeatedly, ten times or more. The V call is TRBV13, the J call TRBJ2-7, with TRBD2 as a possible D gene (6 bases). V was clipped by 5 bases and J by 2 bases, with 19 bases between them. The CDR3 length is 16 residues. CDR1 is PRHDT, CDR2 FYEKMQ, per germline (reference sequence). The CDR3 DNA reads TGTGCCAGCAGCCGACAGCCGGGGGACGGAGCCTACGAGCAGTACTTC. Its translation: CASSRQPGDGAYEQYF.

Judged by abundance, this clonotype is medium-sized. The chain recombines TRBV12-3 or TRBV12-4 with TRBJ2-3, with 10 bases matching TRBD1. With 4 bases clipped from V and 3 bases from J, the junction kept 4 bases outside the gene matches. The CDR3 sequence is 15 residues long. CDR3 nucleotides: TGTGCCAGCAGTTCCGACAGGGGGCGGACAGATACGCAGTATTTT. Encoded protein: CASSSDRGRTDTQYF.

This clonotype was found many times. V and J are TRBV11-2 and TRBJ2-7; a weak D match, TRBD1 (5 bases). The CDR3 runs 15 residues. V dropped 0 bases and J dropped 2 bases, with 11 bases sitting between them. CDR1 and CDR2 from the germline V gene are SGHAT and FQNNGV. The CDR3: CASSLDLTGTYEQYF. CDR3 nucleotide sequence: TGTGCCAGCAGCTTAGATCTAACAGGCACCTACGAGCAGTACTTC.

The chain carries TRBV5-1 and TRBJ2-5; 9 bases map to TRBD1. CDR1 and CDR2 (germline): SGHRS, YFSETQ. The J segment lost 5 bases and the V segment lost 4 bases, leaving 12 bases of the junction unmatched. This CDR3 contains 16 residues. This CDR3 is CASSGTGQGVRETQYF. The DNA of the CDR3 is TGCGCCAGCAGCGGAACGGGACAGGGTGTTCGGGAGACCCAGTACTTC.

This clonotype was counted many times. The J gene is TRBJ2-2, the V gene TRBV29-1; weak D call: TRBD1 (6 bases). CDR1 and CDR2 (germline): SQVTM, ANQGSEA. The V end lost 7 bases, the J end lost 0 bases, and 9 bases lay between the germline ends. The CDR3 is 13 residues long. The CDR3 loop reads CSGRGSNTGELFF. The DNA of the CDR3 is TGCAGCGGCAGGGGATCGAACACCGGGGAGCTGTTTTTT.

This chain connects TRBV7-6 to TRBJ1-1; a possible D gene is TRBD1 (5 bases). V gave up 5 bases and J gave up 2 bases, with 18 bases separating them. The germline V gene has CDR1 SGHVS and CDR2 FNYEAQ. This CDR3 is 16 amino acids long. CDR3: CASSRVAGGPNTEAFF. The CDR3 DNA sequence: TGTGCCAGCAGCCGCGTTGCCGGGGGACCTAACACTGAAGCTTTCTTT.

This clonotype was seen at least ten times. The chain recombines TRBV28 with TRBJ1-1; unclear D gene. The CDR3 is 12 residues long. The V end was cut by 7 bases, the J end by 5 bases, with 11 bases between. Germline CDR1 MDHEN, CDR2 SYDVKM. CDR3: CASNPWGTEAFF. The CDR3 nucleotides read TGTGCCAGCAACCCTTGGGGTACTGAAGCTTTCTTT. The full variable domain, in which reference TRBV28 and TRBJ1-1 provide the parts outside the CDR3, is DVKVTQSSRYLVKRTGEKVFLECVQDMDHENMFWYRQDPGLGLRLIYFSYDVKMKEKGDIPEGYSVSREKKERFSLILESASTNQTSMYLCASNPWGTEAFFGQGTRLTVV.

The CDR3 reads CASSFGQGSGYTF. In DNA, the CDR3 is TGTGCCAGCAGCTTCGGACAGGGAAGCGGCTACACCTTC. The V call is TRBV13, the J call TRBJ1-2, with 8 bases aligning to TRBD1. Unmatched junction bases numbered 5, after V lost 3 bases and J lost 8 bases. The CDR3 runs 13 residues. CDR1 PRHDT and CDR2 FYEKMQ come from the germline V gene (reference sequence).

This clonotype appeared many times. V and J are TRBV28 and TRBJ2-5, with 11 positions matching TRBD1. V lost 5 bases to trimming and J lost 6 bases; unmatched junction nucleotides: 11. The CDR3 sequence is 16 residues long. Germline V CDR1 and CDR2: MDHEN, SYDVKM. The CDR3 DNA follows: TGTGCCAGCAGTACCGGGACAGGGGGGTATCTAAAGACCCAGTACTTC. This sequence encodes CASSTGTGGYLKTQYF.

This clonotype was picked up many times. Here the CDR3 reads CASSRQINYEQYF. Here the CDR3 DNA reads TGTGCCAGCAGCCGACAGATAAACTACGAGCAGTACTTC. This chain uses TRBV6-5 with TRBJ2-7; D possibly corresponds to TRBD1 (5 bases). In germline, CDR1 is MNHEY, CDR2 SVGAGI. The CDR3 runs to 13 residues. V shed 6 bases and J shed 3 bases, with 12 bases lying between them.

V usage is TRBV12-3 or TRBV12-4 and J usage is TRBJ1-3; D possibly corresponds to TRBD1 (5 bases). The CDR3 has 15 residues. The V and J ends lost 6 bases and 4 bases respectively, with 16 bases between them. CDR3 nucleotides: TGTGCCAGCAGGAAAGCCGGGACGGGAGGAAACACCATATATTTT. This sequence encodes CASRKAGTGGNTIYF.

This clonotype was detected only a few times. The rearrangement links TRBV5-1 to TRBJ1-1, with a tentative D call TRBD1 (6 bases). V gave up 1 base and J gave up 1 base, with 8 bases separating them. CDR3 size: 14 residues. Per germline, CDR1 SGHRS and CDR2 YFSETQ. The CDR3 reads CASSLRGANTEAFF. Here the CDR3 DNA reads TGCGCCAGCAGCTTGAGGGGGGCGAACACTGAAGCTTTCTTT. The full variable domain, rest sourced from reference TRBV5-1 and TRBJ1-1, is KAGVTQTPRYLIKTRGQQVTLSCSPISGHRSVSWYQQTPGQGLQFLFEYFSETQRNKGNFPGRFSGRQFSNSRSEMNVSTLELGDSALYLCASSLRGANTEAFFGQGTRLTVV.

The chain has TRBV12-3 or TRBV12-4 and TRBJ2-2; D unresolved. The germline V and J ends were trimmed by 7 bases and 0 bases, with 9 bases remaining between them. The CDR3 spans 14 residues. The CDR3 reads CASKPGANTGELFF. CDR3 DNA sequence: TGTGCCAGCAAACCAGGAGCGAACACCGGGGAGCTGTTTTTT.

This clonotype has just a few counts. The J gene is TRBJ2-3, the V gene TRBV20-1; D might be TRBD2 (5 bases). The length of the CDR3 is 12 residues. The germline gives CDR1 DFQATT, CDR2 SNEGSKA (reference sequence). V was pared by 7 bases and J by 6 bases, with 14 bases between. CDR3 in amino acids: CSVHHSGDTQYF. The CDR3 bases are TGCAGTGTCCATCATTCGGGGGATACGCAGTATTTT.

This clonotype was counted only a few times. V gene TRBV11-2 combines with J gene TRBJ1-1; 7 nucleotides agree with TRBD1. The length of the CDR3 is 15 residues. The V gene's germline CDR1 is SGHAT and CDR2 FQNNGV. Germline trimming cut 5 bases from V and 6 bases from J; bases unmatched to any gene: 12. As DNA, the CDR3 is TGTGCCAGCAGCCATTTTGACAGGGAAAAATCTGAAGCTTTCTTT. This sequence encodes CASSHFDREKSEAFF.

This clonotype was counted ten times or more. The chain is built from TRBV7-2 and TRBJ1-2; TRBD1 is a possible D gene (6 bases). The germline V gene encodes CDR1 SGHTA and CDR2 FQGNSA. V was trimmed by 2 bases and J by 7 bases, leaving 11 bases between them. CDR3 length: 13 amino acids. The CDR3 DNA sequence: TGTGCCAGCAGCTTATTGGGGGCTGCTGGCTACACCTTC. It encodes CASSLLGAAGYTF.

The table lists this clonotype with many counts. J is TRBJ2-7 and V is TRBV20-1, with D hard to call. From germline, CDR1 is DFQATT and CDR2 SNEGSKA (reference sequence). V was pared by 4 bases and J by 4 bases, with 11 bases between. The length of the CDR3 is 12 residues. The DNA of the CDR3 is TGCAGTGCTAACGGAGACAAGTACGAGCAGTACTTC. Translation gives CSANGDKYEQYF.

This clonotype showed up many times. V is TRBV7-2 and J is TRBJ2-3, with TRBD2 matching 8 bases. The germline gives CDR1 SGHTA, CDR2 FQGNSA. This CDR3 has 13 residues. Losses at the gene ends were 6 bases for V and 1 base for J; bases not matched to a gene: 0. DNA for the CDR3: TGTGCCAGCAGGACTAGCGGCACAGATACGCAGTATTTT. This translates into CASRTSGTDTQYF.